This TCR beta chain was obtained from a study of memory CD4+ T cells and cytomegalovirus serostatus. Some clones are missing from TCRdb's copy, which holds only in-frame ones; the method was immunoSEQ multiplex PCR. The table has approximately 49,000 clones, about three quarters seen once. The sort gate was single viable CD3+CD4+CD8-CD45RO+ cells for memory CD4+ T cells. V gave up 5 bases and J gave up 1 base; unmatched junction bases: 6. The CDR3 consists of 15 residues. CDR1 MNHEY and CDR2 SVGAGI come from the germline V gene. The TCR was taken from an adult in good health and CMV-seronegative. The V gene is TRBV6-5, the J gene TRBJ1-1; 8 bases map to TRBD1. The sample taken for sequencing was memory CD4+ T cells from blood. CDR3 region: CASSPIGQGNTEAFF. The CDR3 DNA follows: TGTGCCAGCAGTCCAATCGGACAGGGGAACACTGAAGCTTTCTTT.